One sample yielded the 30 T cell receptor beta chains listed below, sequenced in a study of cytomegalovirus exposure and HLA in healthy donors. A multiplex PCR was run with 60 Vbeta primers and 13 Jbeta primers. Clones were read by immunoSEQ multiplex PCR, and TCRdb kept only the in-frame ones, dropping some. This table holds 75,000 to 100,000 clones, 80% found once. Source material: PBMCs. The source is a man aged 30 to 39 in good health and CMV-seronegative.

The rearrangement links TRBV6-6 to TRBJ1-4; 8 nucleotides match TRBD1. From germline, CDR1 is MNHNY and CDR2 SVGAGI (reference sequence). V dropped 5 bases and J dropped 8; count of bases not matched to a gene: 10. This CDR3 comprises 15 residues. The CDR3 is CASSARQGMKEKLFF. CDR3 DNA: TGTGCCAGCAGTGCCCGACAGGGGATGAAGGAAAAACTGTTTTTT.

As regards this clone: One junction end disagrees with the germline gene, perhaps due to a read error. Here the CDR3 reads CASSDGGRGRWDF. CDR3 nucleotides: TGTGCCAGCAGTGATGGCGGGAGGGGACGTTGGGATTTT. The chain carries TRBV6-1 and TRBJ2-3; the match to TRBD2 covers 9 bases. The CDR3 runs 13 residues. CDR1 and CDR2 from the germline V gene are MNHNS and SASEGT.

This clone has just a few counts. The rearrangement links TRBV14 to TRBJ2-3, with D tentatively TRBD2 (6 bases). V shed 4 bases and J shed 2 bases, with 10 bases lying between them. This CDR3 region has 14 residues. CDR1 SGHDN and CDR2 FVKESK come from the germline V gene. This CDR3 is CASSLGGATDTQYF. Written as DNA, the CDR3 is TGTGCCAGCAGCCTCGGCGGGGCCACAGATACGCAGTATTTT.

V and J are TRBV11-2 and TRBJ2-1; maybe TRBD2 (6 bases). Germline values: CDR1 SGHAT, CDR2 FQNNGV. CDR3 length equals 16 residues. Trimming stripped 3 bases from V and 2 bases from J, with 14 bases between. In nucleotides, the CDR3 is TGTGCCAGCAGCTTTTCTGCGGGGTTCACCTACAATGAGCAGTTCTTC. This encodes CASSFSAGFTYNEQFF.

The chain carries TRBV11-1 and TRBJ2-2; 8 bases map to TRBD2. The CDR3 is 15 amino acids. Germline assignment: CDR1 SGHAT and CDR2 FQDESV (reference sequence). V shed 5 bases and J 5 bases; nucleotides not matched to a gene: 7. The DNA of the CDR3 is TGTGCCAGCAGCCGGGGTAGCGGGGATACCGGGGAGCTGTTTTTT. Its protein product is CASSRGSGDTGELFF.

This clone was observed a few times. The rearrangement uses TRBV7-9 and TRBJ2-2, with D unresolved. Germline loops: CDR1 SEHNR, CDR2 FQNEAQ (reference sequence). The V end was cut by 2 bases, the J end by 10 bases, with 5 bases between. The CDR3 loop spans 11 amino acids. The CDR3 spells CASSLSPELFF. The CDR3 nucleotides read TGTGCCAGCAGCTTAAGCCCGGAGCTGTTTTTT.

The rearrangement uses TRBV7-9 and TRBJ1-3, with a weak D call TRBD1 (5 bases). The germline V gene encodes CDR1 SEHNR and CDR2 FQNEAQ (reference sequence). Trimming cost V 0 bases and J 0 bases, with 15 bases left between them. This CDR3 region has 18 residues. The CDR3 coding sequence is TGTGCCAGCAGCTTAGCTAAGGGGCAGGCGACCTCTGGAAACACCATATATTTT. Translated, it gives CASSLAKGQATSGNTIYF.

The chain uses TRBV27 and TRBJ2-5; possible D gene TRBD1, 6 bases. The CDR3 covers 13 residues. CDR1 MNHEY and CDR2 SMNVEV come from the germline V gene (reference sequence). V was clipped by 5 bases and J by 5 bases, with 12 bases between them. CDR3 DNA: TGTGCCAGCAGTCACAGGGAAGGGGAGACCCAGTACTTC. Translating gives CASSHREGETQYF.

This clone was observed a handful of times. The CDR3 DNA sequence: TGTGCCAGCAGCGTCAGGAATTCACCCCTCCACTTT. Its protein product is CASSVRNSPLHF. V is TRBV5-5 and J is TRBJ1-6; unclear D gene. Germline V gives CDR1 SGHKS, CDR2 YYEKEE (reference sequence). Deletions cut 4 bases from V and 7 bases from J, with 6 bases between. This CDR3 spans 12 amino acids.

The chain joins TRBV6-5 to TRBJ2-3; the D gene is possibly TRBD1 (7 bases). V gave up 4 bases and J gave up 3 bases, with 14 bases separating them. The germline gives CDR1 MNHEY, CDR2 SVGAGI. This CDR3 region has 15 residues. CDR3 in DNA: TGTGCCAGCAGTTTAGGGGGCGCGGGGACAGATACGCAGTATTTT. Amino acids: CASSLGGAGTDTQYF.

The chain couples TRBV9 to TRBJ2-3; TRBD2 might be the D (7 bases). V gave up 0 bases and J gave up 4 bases, with 15 bases separating them. The CDR3 contains 16 residues. Germline V gives CDR1 SGDLS, CDR2 YYNGEE. This CDR3 reads CASSVVGGEPPDTQYF. The DNA of the CDR3 is TGTGCCAGCAGCGTAGTAGGGGGGGAACCTCCAGATACGCAGTATTTT. Filled out from reference TRBV9 and TRBJ2-3, the complete variable domain reads DSGVTQTPKHLITATGQRVTLRCSPRSGDLSVYWYQQSLDQGLQFLIQYYNGEERAKGNILERFSAQQFPDLHSELNLSSLELGDSALYFCASSVVGGEPPDTQYFGPGTRLTVL.

This sequence joins TRBV14 and TRBJ2-7; D is ambiguous. This CDR3 spans 12 amino acids. CDR1 SGHDN and CDR2 FVKESK come from the germline V gene. V lost 1 base and J lost 3, with 4 bases in between. CDR3 residues: CASSQGGYEQYF. The CDR3 DNA sequence: TGTGCCAGCAGCCAAGGCGGCTACGAGCAGTACTTC.

The chain is built from TRBV28 and TRBJ1-6, with D unclear. The CDR3 is made up of 12 amino acids. Trimming left V 3 bases short and J 14 bases short, with 11 bases between. Looked up from germline, CDR1 is MDHEN and CDR2 is SYDVKM. The CDR3 coding sequence is TGTGCCAGCAGTTTTAGCAGCTGGGCCCTCCACTTT. Protein product: CASSFSSWALHF.

With respect to this clone: One end of the junction varies from germline; a read error may be responsible. The gene calls are TRBV7-9 and TRBJ2-3; 7 bases line up with TRBD1. Germline assignment: CDR1 SEHNR and CDR2 FQNEAQ (reference sequence). CDR3 length: 14 amino acids. The CDR3 coding sequence is TGTGCCAGCAGCTTGACTTCCGGACAGGCGTCTTCGGGTTTT. Protein product: CASSLTSGQASSGF.

This chain connects TRBV25-1 to TRBJ1-1; maybe TRBD1 (6 bases). The germline V gene has CDR1 MGHDK and CDR2 SYGVNS. The CDR3 contains 17 residues. Trimming removed 3 bases from V and 3 bases from J, with 20 bases in between. CDR3 DNA: TGTGCCAGCAGTGATAAGGGGGATGAGGTGAGGGACACTGAAGCTTTCTTT. As protein: CASSDKGDEVRDTEAFF.

The J gene is TRBJ2-5, the V gene TRBV18, with 8 bases lining up with TRBD1. The length of the CDR3 is 15 residues. Germline CDR1 KGHSH, CDR2 LQKENI. J gave up 2 bases and V 6 bases, and 8 bases lay outside the gene matches. This CDR3 is CASSLGTGHQETQYF. Here the CDR3 DNA reads TGTGCCAGCTCCCTCGGGACAGGACATCAAGAGACCCAGTACTTC.

This clone came up a few times. CDR3 loop: CASRFYSNQPQHF. The CDR3 DNA reads as TGTGCCAGCAGATTTTATAGCAATCAGCCCCAGCATTTT. The chain uses TRBV7-2 and TRBJ1-5; no reliable D call. Germline V gene data show CDR1 as SGHTA and CDR2 as FQGNSA. The CDR3 spans 13 residues. The V and J ends lost 6 bases and 0 bases respectively, with 6 bases between them.

Concerning this clone itself: A far larger clone is one nucleotide away, so this likely arose from a read error. The J gene is TRBJ2-7, the V gene TRBV28; a weak D match, TRBD1 (6 bases). The length of the CDR3 is 14 residues. Germline values: CDR1 MDHEN, CDR2 SYDVKM. The V end lost 6 bases, the J end lost 5 bases, and 17 bases lay between the germline ends. Written as DNA, the CDR3 is TGTGCCAGCAGCTGGGACACCGTCTTGGACGAGCAGTACTTC. Amino acid sequence: CASSWDTVLDEQYF.

The chain recombines TRBV4-2 with TRBJ2-7, with 8 bases identical to TRBD1. The J segment lost 3 bases and the V segment lost 4 bases, leaving 8 bases of the junction unmatched. The V gene's germline CDR1 is LGHNA and CDR2 YNFKEQ. The CDR3 totals 15 residues. CDR3 residues: CASSLEKTGDYEQYF. DNA of the CDR3: TGTGCCAGCAGCCTAGAAAAGACAGGGGACTACGAGCAGTACTTC.

The chain couples TRBV5-1 to TRBJ2-3; tentatively, D is TRBD2 (5 bases). The V and J ends lost 6 bases and 1 base respectively, with 9 bases between them. In germline, CDR1 is SGHRS, CDR2 YFSETQ. The CDR3 runs 13 residues. CDR3 DNA sequence: TGCGCCAGCACTGTGGAGGGCACAGATACGCAGTATTTT. This translates into CASTVEGTDTQYF. The full variable domain, completed using reference TRBV5-1 and TRBJ2-3, is KAGVTQTPRYLIKTRGQQVTLSCSPISGHRSVSWYQQTPGQGLQFLFEYFSETQRNKGNFPGRFSGRQFSNSRSEMNVSTLELGDSALYLCASTVEGTDTQYFGPGTRLTVL.

This clone has more than one count but fewer than ten. V usage is TRBV9 and J usage is TRBJ2-3; 7 positions agree with TRBD2. CDR3 length equals 15 residues. The germline V gene encodes CDR1 SGDLS and CDR2 YYNGEE. Losses at the gene ends were 3 bases for V and 4 bases for J; bases not matched to a gene: 8. The CDR3 protein is CASSAPGGGPDTQYF. Here the CDR3 DNA reads TGTGCCAGCAGCGCCCCGGGCGGGGGACCAGATACGCAGTATTTT.

The chain carries TRBV6-1 and TRBJ2-7, with TRBD1 matching over 7 bases. This CDR3 comprises 12 residues. Trimming removed 5 bases from V and 7 bases from J; junction bases left unmatched: 5. CDR1 and CDR2 from the germline V gene are MNHNS and SASEGT. CDR3: CASSQQGWEQYF. Written as DNA, the CDR3 is TGTGCCAGCAGTCAACAGGGGTGGGAGCAGTACTTC.

This rearrangement joins TRBV4-1 to TRBJ1-5, with D maybe TRBD1 (6 bases). The CDR3 extends over 16 amino acids. V lost 4 bases and J lost 3, with 16 bases in between. The germline V gene encodes CDR1 MGHRA and CDR2 YSYEKL. CDR3: CASSPGGGASNQPQHF. The DNA for the CDR3 is TGCGCCAGCAGCCCGGGAGGGGGGGCGTCCAATCAGCCCCAGCATTTT.

The table lists this clone with a few counts. The V and J genes are TRBV6-5 and TRBJ2-2; 8 positions agree with TRBD1. This CDR3 spans 14 amino acids. J gave up 3 bases and V 7 bases, and 4 bases lay outside the gene matches. Looked up from germline, CDR1 is MNHEY and CDR2 is SVGAGI. The CDR3 sequence: CASKTGVDTGELFF. CDR3 DNA sequence: TGTGCCAGCAAGACAGGGGTGGACACCGGGGAGCTGTTTTTT.

The genes are TRBV5-4 and TRBJ1-2; D is undetermined. The CDR3 is 14 amino acids. In germline, CDR1 is SGHNT, CDR2 YYREEE (reference sequence). The V and J ends lost 0 bases and 4 bases respectively, with 10 bases between them. CDR3 DNA sequence: TGTGCCAGCAGCTTGGCCGGGTTTCCCTATGGCTACACCTTC. It yields the protein CASSLAGFPYGYTF.

The CDR3 DNA sequence: TGCAGCGTTGAAGATTGGGGGGATGGAGCTTTCTTT. It is translated as CSVEDWGDGAFF. The chain links TRBV29-1 to TRBJ1-1; tentative D call: TRBD1 (5 bases). Trimming removed 0 bases from V and 10 bases from J, with 12 bases in between. The CDR3 is 12 residues long. Germline V gene data show CDR1 as SQVTM and CDR2 as ANQGSEA.

The chain is built from TRBV28 and TRBJ1-2, with D perhaps matching TRBD1 (5 bases). The V gene lost 2 bases and the J gene lost 4 bases, with 11 bases spanning the gap. The CDR3 spans 14 residues. Per germline, CDR1 MDHEN and CDR2 SYDVKM. Here the CDR3 reads CASSLRQITYGYTF. The CDR3 nucleotides read TGTGCCAGCAGTTTACGACAGATAACCTATGGCTACACCTTC.

The chain carries TRBV5-6 and TRBJ1-4; a possible D gene is TRBD1 (5 bases). The CDR3 is made up of 17 amino acids. V was shortened by 2 bases and J by 8 bases, with 22 bases between the two germline ends. Germline CDR1 and CDR2: SGHDT and YYEEEE. The CDR3 protein is CASSFRSVGRVTEKLFF. CDR3 coding DNA: TGTGCCAGCAGCTTCCGGTCCGTTGGCAGGGTTACCGAAAAACTGTTTTTT.

V usage is TRBV6-5 and J usage is TRBJ2-1; possible D gene TRBD2, 6 bases. Germline V gene data show CDR1 as MNHEY and CDR2 as SVGAGI. The length of the CDR3 is 14 residues. Trimming removed 5 bases at V and 4 bases at J, with 12 bases between. This CDR3 reads CASSRTGLYNEQFF. The CDR3 DNA reads TGTGCCAGCAGTCGGACGGGACTTTACAATGAGCAGTTCTTC.

The gene calls are TRBV10-1 and TRBJ2-2; D is perhaps TRBD1 (5 bases). V shed 5 bases and J shed 5 bases, with 6 bases lying between them. CDR1 is WNHNN, CDR2 SYGVQD, per germline (reference sequence). This CDR3 has 12 residues. DNA for the CDR3: TGCGCCAGCAGTTCAGGGACCGGGGAGCTGTTTTTT. Amino acids: CASSSGTGELFF.